The entry that follows covers one T cell receptor (beta chain) sequence. V shed 3 bases and J shed 2 bases, with 10 bases lying between them. Germline V gene data show CDR1 as KGHSH and CDR2 as LQKENI. The CDR3 sequence is 14 residues long. These data originate in a study of long-term antiretroviral therapy in people with HIV. Samples were assayed with immunoSEQ v3.0 at survey level. Sequencing was performed with immunoSEQ multiplex PCR; in TCRdb, only in-frame clones are kept and a portion is missing. Among some 17,000 clones listed, about 81% were seen once. This chain connects TRBV18 to TRBJ1-2; D ambiguous. This TCR derives from a middle-aged man with HIV. This specimen consisted of unsorted PBMCs, obtained 0.3 years before starting antiretroviral therapy. The CDR3 DNA follows: TGTGCCAGCTCACCGGGGTCCAGCAACTATGGCTACACCTTC. Protein: CASSPGSSNYGYTF.